This TCR beta chain was captured by sequencing in a study of blood T cell repertoires in COVID-19 (dated by TCRdb to 2020 to 2022). About the full investigation: The collaborator samples originated in the United States, Italy and Spain and spanned the acute and convalescent phases of COVID-19. The material from the prospective study consisted of cDNA or gDNA derived from T cells, B-cell-depleted T cells, or PBMCs. Deeply sampled blood TCRbeta repertoires from subjects exposed to, actively infected with, or recovered from COVID-19 were included in the dataset. A freely available public database, intended as a resource for researchers studying the immune response to SARS-CoV-2, is where the repertoires were released. Samples came from the ongoing ImmuneRACE study (first 160 participants) plus 1,254 subjects from 6 global collaborators. Sample metadata almost always included a de-identified subject ID, COVID-19 status, age in years and sex. Where available, HLA class I and class II types were taken from metadata supplied by the sample provider and were not determined by assay-based typing. Study-wide findings and limitations: Clinical and demographic metadata were provided uncurated, with the amount varying by source and participant.

At one collaborating source in Seattle, patients were enrolled during active infection and were followed longitudinally through the course of disease. Each collaborating institution followed its own protocols to collect whole blood in K2EDTA tubes. For TCRbeta analysis, collaborators shipped samples in one of three forms: frozen whole blood, isolated PBMCs, or DNA extracted from either of those sample types. TCRbeta CDR3 regions were amplified from genomic DNA by means of the immunoSEQ Assay, a bias-controlled multiplex PCR. In the paper's pipeline: The number of nucleated cells in each sample was estimated from the amplification of reference gene primers within the assay. Sequence reads were collapsed and filtered to measure the absolute abundance of every unique TCRbeta CDR3 rearrangement. Productive Simpson clonality was computed per sample as the square root of Simpson's diversity index over productive rearrangements. TCRdb holds this immuneACCESS table with in-frame rearrangements only. Some clones are missing; in checked studies, unresolved V genes explain under half, and the rest has no known cause. The DNA was the basis for D and trimming; V, J and clone size are from that table. This sample has roughly 320,000 clones in its table, and roughly 90% of those were observed once. Approximately 1.8% of the sample comes from the top ten.

V drops 4 bases and J drops 4 bases, leaving 22 bases in between. In the germline V gene, CDR1 corresponds to SGHAT and CDR2 to FQNNGV. Including cysteine and phenylalanine, the CDR3 has 17 amino acids. Of the read, only the CDR3 DNA is kept; its 51 bases are in frame from base 1. Turning to this clone: What antigen it recognizes has not been identified. No qualities accompany the bases; no much larger clone lies one base away.

The receptor was isolated from a woman aged 25 to 39 with COVID-19, enrolled during active disease. The chain couples TRBV11-2 to TRBJ2-5; possibly the D gene is TRBD1, per 6 matching bases. Sequenced material: peripheral blood. The sequence in DNA is TGTGCCAGCAGCTCAGGACAGACAGCGTATTCCTTAGAGACCCAGTACTTC. It codes for CASSSGQTAYSLETQYF.